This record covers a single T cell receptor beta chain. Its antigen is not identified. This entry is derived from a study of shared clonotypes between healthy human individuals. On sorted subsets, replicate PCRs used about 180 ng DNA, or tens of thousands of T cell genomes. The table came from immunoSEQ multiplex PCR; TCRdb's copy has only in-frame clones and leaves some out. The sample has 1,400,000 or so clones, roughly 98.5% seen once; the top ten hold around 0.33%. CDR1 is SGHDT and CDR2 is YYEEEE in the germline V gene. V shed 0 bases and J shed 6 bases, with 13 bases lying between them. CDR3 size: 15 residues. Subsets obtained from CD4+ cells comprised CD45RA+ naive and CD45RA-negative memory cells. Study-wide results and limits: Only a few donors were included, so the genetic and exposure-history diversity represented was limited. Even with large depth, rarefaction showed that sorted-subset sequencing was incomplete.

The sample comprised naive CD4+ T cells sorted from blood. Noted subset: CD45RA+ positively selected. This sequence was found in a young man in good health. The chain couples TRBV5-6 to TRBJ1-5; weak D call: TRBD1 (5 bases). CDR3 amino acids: CASSLGRGKSQPQHF. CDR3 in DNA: TGTGCCAGCAGCTTGGGCCGGGGGAAAAGTCAGCCCCAGCATTTT.